Included here is one TCR beta chain sequence, with context. The entry originates in a study of shared clonotypes between healthy human individuals. Across several immunoSEQ plates, the genomic DNA of each subset was split evenly. Generated by immunoSEQ multiplex PCR, the TCRdb table keeps only in-frame clones and is missing some. The data contain roughly 1.4 million clones, just under 99% of them singletons. This CDR3 region has 12 residues. Germline-derived CDR1 and CDR2 are SGHAT and FQNNGV. V was trimmed by 5 bases and J by 7 bases, leaving 11 bases between them. Sequencing used naive CD4+ T cells sorted from blood. Noted subset: CD45RA+ positively selected. This sequence was found in a man aged 30-40 years in good health. The chain combines TRBV11-2 with TRBJ1-1; D is ambiguous. The CDR3 DNA reads TGTGCCAGCAGCCAAGCCCGGTTTGAAGCTTTCTTT. It encodes CASSQARFEAFF.